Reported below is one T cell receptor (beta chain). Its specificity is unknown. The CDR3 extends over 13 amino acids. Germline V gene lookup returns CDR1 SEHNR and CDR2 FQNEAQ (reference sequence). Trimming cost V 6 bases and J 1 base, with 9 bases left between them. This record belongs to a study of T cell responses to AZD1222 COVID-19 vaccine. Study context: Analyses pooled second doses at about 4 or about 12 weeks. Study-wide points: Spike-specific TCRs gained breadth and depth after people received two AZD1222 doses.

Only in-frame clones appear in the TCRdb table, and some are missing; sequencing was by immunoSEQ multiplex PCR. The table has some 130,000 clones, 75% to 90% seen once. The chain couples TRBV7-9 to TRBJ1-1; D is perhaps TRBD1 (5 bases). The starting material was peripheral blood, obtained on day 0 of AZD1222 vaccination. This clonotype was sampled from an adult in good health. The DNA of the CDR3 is TGTGCCAGCAGAAACCAGGGGAACACTGAAGCTTTCTTT. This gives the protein CASRNQGNTEAFF. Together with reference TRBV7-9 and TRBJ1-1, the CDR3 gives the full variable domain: DTGVSQNPRHKITKRGQNVTFRCDPISEHNRLYWYRQTLGQGPEFLTYFQNEAQLEKSRLLSDRFSAERPKGSFSTLEIQRTEQGDSAMYLCASRNQGNTEAFFGQGTRLTVV.